This TCR beta chain came from a study of OX40 agonist ivuxolimab in advanced cancers. Study summary: People in dose escalation had one of these cancers: hepatocellular carcinoma, melanoma, renal cell or head and neck cancer.

Worth noting for this clone: Antigen specificity is unknown.

Profiled with immunoSEQ multiplex PCR; TCRdb holds only in-frame clones, not every one. The sample shows tens of thousands of clones, 92% of them seen only once. Study results and limitations: There were, on average, more expanded clones in CD8+ T cells than in CD4+.

The CDR3 totals 14 residues. V was clipped by 5 bases and J by 2 bases, with 11 bases between them. The germline CDR1 and CDR2 sequences are SGHAT and FQDESV (reference sequence). Sequenced material: CD4+ or CD8+ T cells sorted from blood, taken in a trial of the OX40 agonist ivuxolimab. The rearrangement joins TRBV11-1 to TRBJ2-3; D uncertain. The clonotype originates from an adult with an advanced solid tumor such as melanoma, head and neck, liver or kidney cancer. CDR3 nucleotides: TGTGCCAGCAGCCCCTTACTGAACACAGATACGCAGTATTTT. Protein: CASSPLLNTDTQYF.